This T cell receptor (beta chain) stems from a study of T cells in Graves' hyperthyroidism and ophthalmopathy. Study-wide background: Any treatment followed the collection of peripheral blood at initial diagnosis. Notes on the study in general: Ophthalmopathy, as predicted by the model, came a median roughly 6.3 months after the prediction. Most clonotypes expanded in thyroid above 0.001 were likewise present in blood.

Absent ophthalmopathy progression within 18 months defined stable Graves' hyperthyroidism. Comment on this clonotype: Its antigen is still unknown.

The CDR3 loop spans 17 amino acids. Looked up from germline, CDR1 is SGHNT and CDR2 is YYREEE (reference sequence). The V gene lost 5 bases and the J gene lost 0 bases, with 15 bases spanning the gap. The source material, RNA transcripts, was used to amplify TCR beta CDR3 regions. An initial round of RT-PCR targeting the TCR CDR3 relied on the HTBI primer set. TCRdb ran MiXCR on the multiplex PCR reads and lists one entry per CDR3 protein. This sample yields 300,000 to 450,000 distinct CDR3 sequences, of which 11% to 15% are seen a single time; 11% belongs to the top ten. The rearrangement joins TRBV5-4 to TRBJ2-6; D is unresolved. Sequenced: blood. The TCR sequence derives from a woman aged 55-69 years with Graves' hyperthyroidism. This CDR3 is CASRARMESSGANVLTF. As DNA, the CDR3 is TGTGCCAGCAGGGCCCGTATGGAAAGCTCTGGGGCCAACGTCCTGACTTTC.